Listed below are T cell receptor beta chains from one sample, sequenced in a study of Ad26.COV2.S vaccination and SARS-CoV-2 variants. TCRdb's table, derived via immunoSEQ multiplex PCR, lists solely in-frame clones and lacks some. The repertoire consists of some 290,000 clones, with 70% to 90% occurring once and the leading ten covering approximately 2.2%. The sequencing used peripheral blood, collected in a trial of Ad26.COV2.S vaccine versus placebo. The origin of the receptors is a person between 18 and 65 years old who received the Ad26.COV2.S COVID-19 vaccine or a placebo. The CDR3 runs from the conserved cysteine through the conserved F or W. D genes are given only for firm matches. Size tells how often a clone was seen (once, few, many) or the class of an expanded clone, and some rows leave it out.

clone_size | j_call | d_call | v_call | cdr3_aa | cdr3_nt
- | TRBJ2-3 | TRBD2 | TRBV11-2 | CASSLGFRSSGYTDTQYF | TGTGCCAGCAGCTTAGGTTTTAGGTCTAGCGGATACACAGATACGCAGTATTTT
many | TRBJ1-2 | TRBD1 | TRBV7-3 | CASSETGNYGYTF | TGTGCCAGCAGCGAGACAGGGAACTATGGCTACACCTTC
- | TRBJ1-4 | TRBD1 | TRBV18 | CASSRRDRTNEKLFF | TGTGCCAGCTCCCGGCGGGACAGAACTAATGAAAAACTGTTTTTT
- | TRBJ2-2 | - | TRBV3-1/TRBV3-2 | CASSQVEENANTGELFF | TGTGCCAGCAGCCAAGTAGAGGAGAACGCGAACACCGGGGAGCTGTTTTTT
- | TRBJ1-2 | - | TRBV4-1 | CASSQFGEGNPNYGYTF | TGCGCCAGCAGCCAATTCGGGGAGGGGAACCCTAACTATGGCTACACCTTC
- | TRBJ1-1 | - | TRBV27 | CASRGWGIRNTEAFF | TGTGCCAGCCGAGGGTGGGGGATACGGAACACTGAAGCTTTCTTT
- | TRBJ2-1 | TRBD2 | TRBV9 | CASSVDPGRGEQFF | TGTGCCAGCAGCGTAGATCCGGGGAGGGGTGAGCAGTTCTTC
- | TRBJ1-2 | - | TRBV28 | CASSPFVGGGVRDGYTF | TGTGCCAGCAGTCCGTTCGTAGGTGGGGGGGTGAGGGACGGCTACACCTTC
- | TRBJ2-3 | - | TRBV7-3 | CASSPGGGPADTQYF | TGTGCCAGCAGCCCCGGTGGGGGGCCAGCAGATACGCAGTATTTT
- | TRBJ1-2 | - | TRBV18 | CASSPYETPNYGYTF | TGTGCCAGCTCACCATACGAGACCCCGAACTATGGCTACACCTTC
few | TRBJ1-1 | - | TRBV5-1 | CASSSGAGATEAFF | TGCGCCAGCAGCTCGGGAGCAGGGGCCACTGAAGCTTTCTTT
- | TRBJ2-1 | TRBD2 | TRBV5-1 | CASSLMGGTYNEQFF | TGCGCCAGCAGCCTCATGGGGGGGACCTACAATGAGCAGTTCTTC
- | TRBJ2-2 | - | TRBV3-1/TRBV3-2 | CASSQVPTNTGELFF | TGTGCCAGCAGCCAAGTCCCTACGAACACCGGGGAGCTGTTTTTT
- | TRBJ1-5 | TRBD1 | TRBV19 | CASSSRDRGRQPQHF | TGTGCCAGTAGTTCCCGGGACAGGGGGCGGCAGCCCCAGCATTTT
- | TRBJ2-7 | - | TRBV5-4 | CASSLGTGTLPYEQYF | TGTGCCAGCAGCTTGGGCACCGGGACCTTGCCCTACGAGCAGTACTTC
- | TRBJ1-3 | - | TRBV18 | CASSPVPGSGNTIYF | TGTGCCAGCTCACCAGTACCCGGATCCGGAAACACCATATATTTT
- | TRBJ1-1 | - | TRBV2 | CASSEFGQGSPEAFF | TGTGCCAGCAGTGAATTCGGGCAGGGGTCTCCTGAAGCTTTCTTT
- | TRBJ1-3 | - | TRBV18 | CASSPAGIGNTIYF | TGTGCCAGCTCACCAGCAGGAATTGGAAACACCATATATTTT
- | TRBJ1-3 | TRBD1 | TRBV5-1 | CASSLGQGAGNTIYF | TGCGCCAGCAGCTTGGGGCAGGGGGCTGGAAACACCATATATTTT
- | TRBJ1-1 | TRBD1 | TRBV6-5 | CASNPQGGWGEAFF | TGTGCCAGCAACCCACAGGGGGGCTGGGGTGAAGCTTTCTTT
- | TRBJ1-2 | - | TRBV1 | CTSRPRVSDYGYTF | TGCACCAGCAGGCCCAGGGTTAGTGACTATGGCTACACCTTC
- | TRBJ2-1 | - | TRBV7-2 | CATSGHPFSNEQFF | TGTGCCACATCGGGCCATCCTTTCAGTAATGAGCAGTTCTTC
- | TRBJ1-1 | TRBD1 | TRBV2 | CASSEDREAFF | TGTGCCAGCAGCGAGGACAGGGAGGCTTTCTTT
- | TRBJ2-7 | TRBD2 | TRBV28 | CASSPLGSGAPYEQYF | TGTGCCAGCAGTCCCCTTGGGAGCGGGGCTCCTTACGAGCAGTACTTC
- | TRBJ2-6 | - | TRBV19 | CASSIAGGKNVLTF | TGTGCCAGTAGTATTGCCGGGGGCAAAAACGTCCTGACTTTC
- | TRBJ1-5 | TRBD1 | TRBV18 | CASSPTGREQPQHF | TGTGCCAGCTCACCGACAGGGCGCGAACAGCCCCAGCATTTT
- | TRBJ1-2 | TRBD1 | TRBV19 | CATAGTGPWVAYGYTF | TGTGCCACCGCCGGGACAGGGCCATGGGTAGCATATGGCTACACCTTC
- | TRBJ1-6 | TRBD1 | TRBV2 | CASSATGGDNSPLHF | TGTGCCAGCAGCGCGACAGGGGGGGATAATTCACCCCTCCACTTT
- | TRBJ1-6 | - | TRBV5-1 | CASSLAKDSVYNSPLHF | TGCGCCAGCAGCTTGGCCAAGGACAGCGTCTACAATTCACCCCTCCACTTT
- | TRBJ1-2 | - | TRBV24-1 | CATSDGRYGYTF | TGTGCCACCAGTGATGGACGGTATGGCTACACCTTC
- | TRBJ2-3 | TRBD1 | TRBV2 | CAMTGSTDTQYF | TGTGCCATGACAGGGAGCACAGATACGCAGTATTTT
- | TRBJ1-1 | TRBD1 | TRBV19 | CASSARFQGAWNTEAFF | TGTGCCAGTAGTGCCCGATTTCAGGGGGCTTGGAACACTGAAGCTTTCTTT
- | TRBJ1-6 | - | TRBV15 | CATSLARGPNSPLHF | TGTGCCACCAGCCTCGCCAGGGGCCCGAATTCACCCCTCCACTTT
- | TRBJ2-5 | - | TRBV11-3 | CASSLGLDTETQYF | TGTGCCAGCAGCTTAGGGCTAGATACTGAGACCCAGTACTTC
- | TRBJ1-4 | TRBD1 | TRBV27 | CASSLRSGTDSEKLFF | TGTGCCAGCAGTTTAAGGAGCGGGACAGACTCTGAAAAACTGTTTTTT
few | TRBJ2-7 | - | TRBV28 | CASVKAATYEQYF | TGTGCCAGCGTAAAAGCTGCTACCTACGAGCAGTACTTC
- | TRBJ1-6 | - | TRBV5-5 | CASSLVGGNSPLHF | TGTGCCAGCAGCTTGGTTGGGGGAAATTCACCCCTCCACTTT
once | TRBJ2-7 | TRBD1 | TRBV25-1 | CASSLATGHSYEQYF | TGTGCCAGCAGTTTGGCGACAGGGCATTCCTACGAGCAGTACTTC
- | TRBJ2-5 | TRBD1 | TRBV9 | CASSVGDRGETQYF | TGTGCCAGCAGCGTAGGGGACAGGGGTGAGACCCAGTACTTC
- | TRBJ1-3 | TRBD1 | TRBV28 | CASRAQGENTIYF | TGTGCCAGCAGAGCCCAGGGGGAAAACACCATATATTTT
once | TRBJ1-3 | - | TRBV2 | CASISGSNSGNTIYF | TGTGCCAGCATCAGTGGGAGCAACTCTGGAAACACCATATATTTT
- | TRBJ2-5 | TRBD2 | TRBV5-4 | CASSSSGRETQYF | TGTGCCAGCAGCTCGAGCGGGAGGGAGACCCAGTACTTC
- | TRBJ2-6 | - | TRBV27 | CASSGISSGANVLTF | TGTGCCAGCAGCGGAATTAGCTCTGGGGCCAACGTCCTGACTTTC
- | TRBJ2-7 | TRBD2 | TRBV20-1 | CSPREGGQYF | TGCAGTCCTAGGGAGGGAGGGCAGTACTTC